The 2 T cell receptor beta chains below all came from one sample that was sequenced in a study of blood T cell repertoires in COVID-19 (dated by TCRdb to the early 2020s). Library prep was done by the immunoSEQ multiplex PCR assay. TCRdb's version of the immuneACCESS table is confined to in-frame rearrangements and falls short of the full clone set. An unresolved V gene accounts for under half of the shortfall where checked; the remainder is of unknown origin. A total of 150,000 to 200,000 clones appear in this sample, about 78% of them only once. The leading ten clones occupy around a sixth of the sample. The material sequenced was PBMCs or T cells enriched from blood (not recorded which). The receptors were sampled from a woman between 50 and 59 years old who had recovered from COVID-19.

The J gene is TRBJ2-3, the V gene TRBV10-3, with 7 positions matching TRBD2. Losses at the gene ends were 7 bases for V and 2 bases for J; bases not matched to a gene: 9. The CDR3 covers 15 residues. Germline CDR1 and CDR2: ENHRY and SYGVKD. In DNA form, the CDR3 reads TGTGCCATCAAGCGGGCGGGAGAGGTCACAGATACGCAGTATTTT. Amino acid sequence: CAIKRAGEVTDTQYF.

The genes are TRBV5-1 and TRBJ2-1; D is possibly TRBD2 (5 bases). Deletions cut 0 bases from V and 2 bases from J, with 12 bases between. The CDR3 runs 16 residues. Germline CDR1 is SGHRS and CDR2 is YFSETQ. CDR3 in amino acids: CASSLAAASPYNEQFF. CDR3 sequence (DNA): TGCGCCAGCAGCTTGGCGGCAGCTAGCCCCTACAATGAGCAGTTCTTC.